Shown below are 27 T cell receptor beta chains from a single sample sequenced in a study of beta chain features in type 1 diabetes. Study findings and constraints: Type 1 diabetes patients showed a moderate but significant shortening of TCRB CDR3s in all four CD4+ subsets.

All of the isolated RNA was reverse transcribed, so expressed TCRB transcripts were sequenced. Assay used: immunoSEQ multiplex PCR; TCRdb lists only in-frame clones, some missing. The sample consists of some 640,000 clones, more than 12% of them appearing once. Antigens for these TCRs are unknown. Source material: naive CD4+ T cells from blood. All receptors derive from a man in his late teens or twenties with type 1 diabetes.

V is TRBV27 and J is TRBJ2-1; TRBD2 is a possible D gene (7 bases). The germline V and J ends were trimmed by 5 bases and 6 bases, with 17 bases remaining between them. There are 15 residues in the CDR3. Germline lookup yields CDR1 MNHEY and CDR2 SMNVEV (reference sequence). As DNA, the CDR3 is TGTGCCAGCAGTCCCGGGGGGCCAGGTGGCAATGAGCAGTTCTTC. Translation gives CASSPGGPGGNEQFF.

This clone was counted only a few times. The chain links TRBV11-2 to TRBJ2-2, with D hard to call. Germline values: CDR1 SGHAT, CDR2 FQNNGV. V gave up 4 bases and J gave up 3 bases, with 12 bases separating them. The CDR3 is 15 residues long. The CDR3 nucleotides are TGTGCCAGCAGCTCACTTAAGGGCTACACCGGGGAGCTGTTTTTT. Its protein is CASSSLKGYTGELFF.

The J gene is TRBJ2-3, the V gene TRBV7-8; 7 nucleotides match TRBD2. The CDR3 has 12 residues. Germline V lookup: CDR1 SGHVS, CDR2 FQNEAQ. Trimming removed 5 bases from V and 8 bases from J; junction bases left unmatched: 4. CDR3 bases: TGTGCCAGCAGCACGACTAGCACTACGCAGTATTTT. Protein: CASSTTSTTQYF.

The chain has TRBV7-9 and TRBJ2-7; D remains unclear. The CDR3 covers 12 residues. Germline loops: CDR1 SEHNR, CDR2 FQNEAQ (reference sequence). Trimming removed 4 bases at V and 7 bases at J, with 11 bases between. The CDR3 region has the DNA TGTGCCAGCAGCTCACCGGTGGGGGAGCAGTACTTC. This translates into CASSSPVGEQYF.

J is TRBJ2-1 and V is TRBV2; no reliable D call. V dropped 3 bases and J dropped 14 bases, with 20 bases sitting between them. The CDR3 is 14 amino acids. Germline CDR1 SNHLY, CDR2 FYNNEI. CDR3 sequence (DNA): TGTGCCAGCAGTGATATGGGAACGGCTTTGAAGAAGTTCTTC. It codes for CASSDMGTALKKFF.

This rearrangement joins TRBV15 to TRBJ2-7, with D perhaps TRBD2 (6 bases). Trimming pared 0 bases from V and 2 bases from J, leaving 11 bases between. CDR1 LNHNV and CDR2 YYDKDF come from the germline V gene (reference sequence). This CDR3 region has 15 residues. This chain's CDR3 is CATSRDLRGTYEQYF. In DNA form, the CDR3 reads TGTGCCACCAGCAGAGATCTGCGGGGAACCTACGAGCAGTACTTC.

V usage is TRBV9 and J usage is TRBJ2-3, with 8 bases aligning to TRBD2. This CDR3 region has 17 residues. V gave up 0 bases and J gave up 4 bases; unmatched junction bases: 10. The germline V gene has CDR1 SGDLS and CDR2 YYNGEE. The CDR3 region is CASSVGFGAGVADTQYF. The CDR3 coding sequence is TGTGCCAGCAGCGTAGGCTTTGGAGCGGGAGTTGCAGATACGCAGTATTTT.

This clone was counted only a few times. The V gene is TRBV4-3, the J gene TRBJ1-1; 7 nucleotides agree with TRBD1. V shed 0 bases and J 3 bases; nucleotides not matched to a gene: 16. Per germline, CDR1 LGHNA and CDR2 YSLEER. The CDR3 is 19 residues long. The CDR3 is CASSQETYGTATSYTEAFF. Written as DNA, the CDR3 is TGCGCCAGCAGCCAAGAGACCTACGGGACAGCAACATCATACACTGAAGCTTTCTTT.

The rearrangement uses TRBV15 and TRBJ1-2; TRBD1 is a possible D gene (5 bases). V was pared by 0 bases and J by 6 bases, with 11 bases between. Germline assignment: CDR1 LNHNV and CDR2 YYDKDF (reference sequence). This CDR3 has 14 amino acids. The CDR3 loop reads CATSRDPGRDGYTF. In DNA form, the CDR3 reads TGTGCCACCAGCAGAGATCCAGGGAGGGATGGCTACACCTTC.

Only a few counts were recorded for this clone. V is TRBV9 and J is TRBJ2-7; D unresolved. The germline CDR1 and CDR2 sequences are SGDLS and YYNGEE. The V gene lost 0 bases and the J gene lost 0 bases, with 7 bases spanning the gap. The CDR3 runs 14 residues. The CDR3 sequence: CASSVEHSSYEQYF. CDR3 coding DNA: TGTGCCAGCAGCGTAGAGCACAGCTCCTACGAGCAGTACTTC.

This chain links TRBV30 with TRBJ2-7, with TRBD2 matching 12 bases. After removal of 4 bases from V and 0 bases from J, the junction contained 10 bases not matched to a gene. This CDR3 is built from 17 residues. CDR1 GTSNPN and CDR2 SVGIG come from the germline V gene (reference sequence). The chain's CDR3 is CAWKAGLAGSSSYEQYF. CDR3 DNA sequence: TGTGCCTGGAAGGCTGGACTAGCGGGATCTAGCTCCTACGAGCAGTACTTC.

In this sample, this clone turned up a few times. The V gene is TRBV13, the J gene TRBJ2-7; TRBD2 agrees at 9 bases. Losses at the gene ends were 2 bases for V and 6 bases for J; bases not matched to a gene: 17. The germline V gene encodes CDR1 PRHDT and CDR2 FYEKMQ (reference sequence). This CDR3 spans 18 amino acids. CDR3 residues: CASSLTSSGGSPRGEQYF. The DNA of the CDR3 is TGTGCCAGCAGCTTAACAAGTAGCGGGGGTTCTCCCCGGGGCGAGCAGTACTTC.

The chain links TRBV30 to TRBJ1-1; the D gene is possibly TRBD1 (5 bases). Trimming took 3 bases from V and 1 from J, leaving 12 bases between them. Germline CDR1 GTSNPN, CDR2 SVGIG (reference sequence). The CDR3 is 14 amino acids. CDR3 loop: CAWRSSDRNTEAFF. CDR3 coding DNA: TGTGCCTGGAGGTCCTCAGACAGGAACACTGAAGCTTTCTTT.

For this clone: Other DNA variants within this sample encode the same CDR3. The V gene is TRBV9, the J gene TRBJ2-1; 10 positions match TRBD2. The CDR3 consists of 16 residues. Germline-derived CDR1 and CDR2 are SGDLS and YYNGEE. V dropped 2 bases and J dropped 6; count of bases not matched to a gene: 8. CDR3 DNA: TGTGCCAGCAGCGTGAGCGGGGGGGCCCTCGGCAATGAGCAGTTCTTC. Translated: CASSVSGGALGNEQFF. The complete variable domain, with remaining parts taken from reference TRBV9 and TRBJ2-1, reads DSGVTQTPKHLITATGQRVTLRCSPRSGDLSVYWYQQSLDQGLQFLIQYYNGEERAKGNILERFSAQQFPDLHSELNLSSLELGDSALYFCASSVSGGALGNEQFFGPGTRLTVL.

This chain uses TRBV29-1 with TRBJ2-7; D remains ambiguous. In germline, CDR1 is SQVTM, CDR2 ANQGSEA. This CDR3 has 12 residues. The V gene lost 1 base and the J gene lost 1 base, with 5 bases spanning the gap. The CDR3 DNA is TGCAGCGTTGAAGGGGCATCCTACGAGCAGTACTTC. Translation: CSVEGASYEQYF.

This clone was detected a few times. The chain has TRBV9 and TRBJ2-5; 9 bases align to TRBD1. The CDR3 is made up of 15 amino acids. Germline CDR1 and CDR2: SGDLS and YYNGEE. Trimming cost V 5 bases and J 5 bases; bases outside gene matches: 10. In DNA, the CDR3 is TGTGCCAGCAGTACGACAGGGGGACGGTATGAGACCCAGTACTTC. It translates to CASSTTGGRYETQYF.

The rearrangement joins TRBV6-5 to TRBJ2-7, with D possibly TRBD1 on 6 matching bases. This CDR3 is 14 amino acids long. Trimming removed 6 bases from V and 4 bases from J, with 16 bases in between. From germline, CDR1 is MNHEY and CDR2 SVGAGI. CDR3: CASSYPGHAYEQYF. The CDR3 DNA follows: TGTGCCAGCAGCTATCCGGGACACGCATACGAGCAGTACTTC.

This CDR3 reads CATAQGAKNIQYF. The CDR3 coding sequence is TGTGCCACCGCACAGGGTGCCAAAAACATTCAGTACTTC. The gene calls are TRBV7-2 and TRBJ2-4; D possibly corresponds to TRBD1 (6 bases). The V end lost 10 bases, the J end lost 1 base, and 11 bases lay between the germline ends. Germline-derived CDR1 and CDR2 are SGHTA and FQGNSA. The CDR3 runs 13 residues.

CDR3 bases: TGTGCCAGCAGCTTAGCGACAGGGGTGAACACTGAAGCTTTCTTT. Translated: CASSLATGVNTEAFF. The V call is TRBV13, the J call TRBJ1-1; 8 positions match TRBD1. Germline CDR1 reads PRHDT; CDR2 reads FYEKMQ (reference sequence). V dropped 1 base and J dropped 0; count of bases not matched to a gene: 1. The CDR3 loop spans 15 amino acids.

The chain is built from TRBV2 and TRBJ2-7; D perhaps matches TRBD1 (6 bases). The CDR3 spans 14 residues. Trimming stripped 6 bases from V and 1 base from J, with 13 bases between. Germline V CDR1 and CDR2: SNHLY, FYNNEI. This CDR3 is CASSVQGNSYEQYF. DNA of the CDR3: TGTGCCAGCAGCGTACAGGGAAATTCCTACGAGCAGTACTTC.

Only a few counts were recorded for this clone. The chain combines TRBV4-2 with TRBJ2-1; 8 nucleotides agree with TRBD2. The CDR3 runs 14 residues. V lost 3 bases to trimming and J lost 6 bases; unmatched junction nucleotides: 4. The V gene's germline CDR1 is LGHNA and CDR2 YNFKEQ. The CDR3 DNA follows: TGTGCCAGCAGCCAGGGACTAGAAACCAATGAGCAGTTCTTC. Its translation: CASSQGLETNEQFF.

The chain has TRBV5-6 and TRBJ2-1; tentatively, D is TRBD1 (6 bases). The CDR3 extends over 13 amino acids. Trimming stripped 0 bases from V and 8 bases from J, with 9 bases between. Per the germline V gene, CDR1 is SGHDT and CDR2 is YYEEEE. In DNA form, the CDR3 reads TGTGCCAGCAGCTTGGACAGGGCCCATGAGCAGTTCTTC. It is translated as CASSLDRAHEQFF.

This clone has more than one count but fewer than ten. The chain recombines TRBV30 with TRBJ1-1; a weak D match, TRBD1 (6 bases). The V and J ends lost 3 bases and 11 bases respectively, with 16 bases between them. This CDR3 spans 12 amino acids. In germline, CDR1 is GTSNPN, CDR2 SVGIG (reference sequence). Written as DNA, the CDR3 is TGTGCCTGGAGCCCACAGGGAGGACGGGCTTTCTTT. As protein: CAWSPQGGRAFF. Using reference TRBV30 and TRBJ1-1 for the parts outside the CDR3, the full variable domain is SQTIHQWPATLVQPVGSPLSLECTVEGTSNPNLYWYRQAAGRGLQLLFYSVGIGQISSEVPQNLSASRPQDRQFILSSKKLLLSDSGFYLCAWSPQGGRAFFGQGTRLTVV.

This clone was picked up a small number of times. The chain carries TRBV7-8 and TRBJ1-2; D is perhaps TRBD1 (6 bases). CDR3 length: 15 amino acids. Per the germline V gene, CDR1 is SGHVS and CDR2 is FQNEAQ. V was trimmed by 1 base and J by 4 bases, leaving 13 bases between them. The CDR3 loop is CASSLDGGRSYGYTF. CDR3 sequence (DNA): TGTGCCAGCAGCTTAGACGGGGGGCGCAGCTATGGCTACACCTTC.

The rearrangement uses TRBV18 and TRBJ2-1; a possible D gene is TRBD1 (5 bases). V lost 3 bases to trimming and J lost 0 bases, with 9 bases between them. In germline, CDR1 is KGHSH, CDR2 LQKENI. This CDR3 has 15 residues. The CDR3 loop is CASSPRDSSYNEQFF. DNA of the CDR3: TGTGCCAGCTCACCCAGGGATAGCTCCTACAATGAGCAGTTCTTC.

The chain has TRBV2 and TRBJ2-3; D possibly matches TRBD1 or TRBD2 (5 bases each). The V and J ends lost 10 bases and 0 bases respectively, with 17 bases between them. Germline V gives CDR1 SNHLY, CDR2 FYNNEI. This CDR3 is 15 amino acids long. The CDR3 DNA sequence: TGTGCCACCCCTAGCAGTAGGGGCAGCACAGATACGCAGTATTTT. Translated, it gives CATPSSRGSTDTQYF.

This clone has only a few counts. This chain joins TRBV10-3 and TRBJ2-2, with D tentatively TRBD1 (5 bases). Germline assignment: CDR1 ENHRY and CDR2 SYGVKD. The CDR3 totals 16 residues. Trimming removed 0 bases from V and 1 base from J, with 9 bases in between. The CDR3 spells CAISESVGQNTGELFF. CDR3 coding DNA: TGTGCCATCAGTGAGTCAGTAGGACAGAACACCGGGGAGCTGTTTTTT.